This T cell receptor beta chain was sequenced for a study of beta chain features in type 1 diabetes. The study's findings and limits: PCR might show a preference for shorter templates, equally across patients and controls. Patients with Type 1 diabetes showed moderately but significantly shorter TCRB CDR3s in all four CD4+ subsets. Any HLA type influence on TCRB rearrangement was left unresolved here.

Of note for this clone: Its target is not known.

Since all of the isolated RNA was reverse transcribed, expressed TCRB transcripts were what got sequenced. Profiled with immunoSEQ multiplex PCR; TCRdb holds only in-frame clones, not every one. The table shows about 930,000 clones, with 15% to 20% occurring only once. V was pared by 6 bases and J by 3 bases, with 5 bases of the junction left unmatched. Germline CDR1 and CDR2: SNHLY and FYNNEI. The CDR3 length is 13 residues. The sample taken for sequencing was naive CD4+ T cells from blood. The source is a woman aged 18-29 years in good health. The chain carries TRBV2 and TRBJ2-7; TRBD1 matches 7 bases. The CDR3 spells CASRDRDSYEQYF. In DNA form, the CDR3 reads TGTGCCAGCAGGGACCGGGACAGCTACGAGCAGTACTTC.